The 20 T cell receptor beta chains presented below share a single source sample, sequenced in a study of cytomegalovirus exposure and HLA in healthy donors. Generated by immunoSEQ multiplex PCR, the TCRdb table keeps only in-frame clones and is missing some. Here the sample spans 100,000 to 150,000 clones, roughly 94% being singletons. Sequencing input: PBMCs. The receptors here all came from a woman between 18 and 29 years old in good health and CMV-seronegative.

The chain combines TRBV5-4 with TRBJ1-2; tentatively, D is TRBD1 (5 bases). V was shortened by 2 bases and J by 8 bases, with 22 bases between the two germline ends. This CDR3 contains 16 residues. In germline, CDR1 is SGHNT, CDR2 YYREEE (reference sequence). Written as DNA, the CDR3 is TGTGCCAGCAGCTTCCCAGGGAGGGCCGAGTTCACAGGCTACACCTTC. Encoded protein: CASSFPGRAEFTGYTF.

The gene calls are TRBV5-6 and TRBJ2-5; tentative D call: TRBD1 (6 bases). Germline V gives CDR1 SGHDT, CDR2 YYEEEE. The CDR3 consists of 14 residues. Trimming removed 4 bases from V and 5 bases from J, with 15 bases in between. The CDR3 is CASSNPQGQETQYF. DNA of the CDR3: TGTGCCAGCAGCAACCCACAGGGTCAGGAGACCCAGTACTTC.

The genes are TRBV10-1 and TRBJ2-3; 9 nucleotides agree with TRBD2. Trimming removed 2 bases from V and 1 base from J; junction bases left unmatched: 4. The V gene's germline CDR1 is WNHNN and CDR2 SYGVQD (reference sequence). This CDR3 is 16 amino acids long. CDR3 protein: CASSETSSGGTDTQYF. DNA of the CDR3: TGCGCCAGCAGTGAGACGTCTAGCGGGGGCACAGATACGCAGTATTTT.

As concerns this clone: The junction departs from the called germline gene at one end, perhaps through a read error. V gene TRBV4-1 combines with J gene TRBJ1-1; TRBD1 aligns across 8 bases. The germline gives CDR1 MGHRA, CDR2 YSYEKL. The CDR3 length is 15 residues. CDR3 loop: CASTQEQGVFAEAFF. The CDR3 nucleotides are TGCGCCAGCACCCAAGAACAGGGGGTCTTCGCTGAAGCTTTCTTT.

The CDR3 here is CASSWGRGLNTEAFF. DNA of the CDR3: TGCGCCAGCAGCTGGGGGCGCGGGTTGAACACTGAAGCTTTCTTT. The chain couples TRBV4-1 to TRBJ1-1, with D perhaps matching TRBD1 (6 bases). The CDR3 is 15 residues long. The germline gives CDR1 MGHRA, CDR2 YSYEKL. Trimming took 5 bases from V and 0 from J, leaving 13 bases between them.

The rearrangement uses TRBV7-9 and TRBJ1-2; TRBD1 matches 8 bases. Unmatched junction bases numbered 7, after V lost 5 bases and J lost 8 bases. In germline, CDR1 is SEHNR, CDR2 FQNEAQ (reference sequence). This CDR3 contains 13 residues. In nucleotides, the CDR3 is TGTGCCAGCAGCCAATGGACAGGGCACGGCTACACCTTC. It specifies CASSQWTGHGYTF. The full variable domain, rest sourced from reference TRBV7-9 and TRBJ1-2, is DTGVSQNPRHKITKRGQNVTFRCDPISEHNRLYWYRQTLGQGPEFLTYFQNEAQLEKSRLLSDRFSAERPKGSFSTLEIQRTEQGDSAMYLCASSQWTGHGYTFGSGTRLTVV.

The chain uses TRBV28 and TRBJ1-5, with unresolved D. The germline V and J ends were trimmed by 5 bases and 9 bases, with 8 bases remaining between them. The CDR3 has 11 amino acids. The germline CDR1 and CDR2 sequences are MDHEN and SYDVKM. The CDR3, as DNA: TGTGCCAGCAGTGGTTCGCGGCCCCAGCATTTT. Its protein product is CASSGSRPQHF.

The chain employs TRBV6-1 and TRBJ1-4; 9 nucleotides match TRBD1. Germline trimming cut 1 base from V and 7 bases from J; bases unmatched to any gene: 4. This CDR3 contains 15 residues. Per the germline V gene, CDR1 is MNHNS and CDR2 is SASEGT. The CDR3 spells CASSEGGTGFEKLFF. CDR3 sequence (DNA): TGTGCCAGCAGTGAAGGGGGGACAGGGTTTGAAAAACTGTTTTTT.

CDR3 region: CASSIGQAITKEQYF. The CDR3 DNA reads TGTGCCAGTAGTATCGGACAGGCCATAACTAAGGAGCAGTACTTC. The rearrangement links TRBV19 to TRBJ2-7; 7 bases match TRBD1. The germline V gene encodes CDR1 LNHDA and CDR2 SQIVND (reference sequence). The CDR3 has 15 amino acids. Trimming took 3 bases from V and 7 from J; bases not matched to a gene: 12.

This clone was detected once. The chain uses TRBV7-2 and TRBJ2-3; 13 nucleotides line up with TRBD2. J was trimmed by 2 bases and V by 6 bases; bases with no gene match: 8. The germline V gene has CDR1 SGHTA and CDR2 FQGNSA. This CDR3 contains 17 residues. The DNA for the CDR3 is TGTGCCAGCAGGAAATCACTAGCGGGAGGGCCCACAGATACGCAGTATTTT. Amino acids: CASRKSLAGGPTDTQYF.

This clone was seen once. The chain is built from TRBV5-6 and TRBJ1-2, with 12 bases matching TRBD1. Trimming removed 6 bases from V and 4 bases from J; junction bases left unmatched: 7. The CDR3 contains 15 residues. Germline CDR1 reads SGHDT; CDR2 reads YYEEEE. The chain's CDR3 is CASTGQGAFSYGYTF. In DNA, the CDR3 is TGTGCCAGCACGGGACAGGGGGCATTTAGCTATGGCTACACCTTC.

The chain links TRBV5-6 to TRBJ2-3, with D perhaps TRBD1 (5 bases). Germline assignment: CDR1 SGHDT and CDR2 YYEEEE. V was trimmed by 8 bases and J by 4 bases, leaving 11 bases between them. The CDR3 contains 12 residues. CDR3 sequence (DNA): TGTGCCAGTATGCAGGGCGCAGATACGCAGTATTTT. Protein product: CASMQGADTQYF.

The genes are TRBV4-2 and TRBJ2-3; TRBD2 matches 8 bases. The CDR3 spans 14 residues. Looked up from germline, CDR1 is LGHNA and CDR2 is YNFKEQ. The V segment lost 4 bases and the J segment 8 bases; nucleotides outside the gene matches: 8. Written as DNA, the CDR3 is TGTGCCAGCAGCCCCCTCGGGGGGGCCGCTACGCAGTATTTT. This codes for CASSPLGGAATQYF.

V usage is TRBV5-5 and J usage is TRBJ2-7; 11 bases are shared with TRBD2. The V gene end was trimmed by 0 bases and the J gene end by 3 bases; junction bases not matched to a gene: 5. The CDR3 consists of 16 residues. Looked up from germline, CDR1 is SGHKS and CDR2 is YYEKEE (reference sequence). The CDR3 loop reads CASSLGLLAGGYEQYF. CDR3 nucleotide sequence: TGTGCCAGCAGCTTGGGGCTCCTAGCGGGGGGCTACGAGCAGTACTTC.

This chain connects TRBV5-4 to TRBJ2-2, with D perhaps matching TRBD1 (5 bases). The CDR3 extends over 16 amino acids. Germline V CDR1 and CDR2: SGHNT, YYREEE (reference sequence). Trimming removed 0 bases at V and 4 bases at J, with 13 bases between. Here the CDR3 DNA reads TGTGCCAGCAGCTTGGTCCCGCAGGGCCCCACCGGGGAGCTGTTTTTT. It specifies CASSLVPQGPTGELFF.

This clone was recorded only once. The chain has TRBV5-1 and TRBJ2-1; TRBD2 aligns across 10 bases. The CDR3 consists of 16 residues. With V trimmed by 0 bases and J by 2 bases, 2 bases remained unmatched. Germline CDR1 reads SGHRS; CDR2 reads YFSETQ. The CDR3, as DNA: TGCGCCAGCAGCTTGGCCAGCGGGGGGGCCTACAATGAGCAGTTCTTC. Translating it yields CASSLASGGAYNEQFF.

The chain combines TRBV29-1 with TRBJ2-7; TRBD1 matches at 10 bases. The CDR3 loop spans 13 amino acids. Germline-derived CDR1 and CDR2 are SQVTM and ANQGSEA. Unmatched junction bases numbered 7, after V lost 6 bases and J lost 5 bases. The CDR3 protein is CSVTRQGAHEQYF. The CDR3 nucleotides are TGCAGCGTCACCCGACAGGGGGCCCACGAGCAGTACTTC.

The chain recombines TRBV28 with TRBJ1-5; D gene uncertain. The CDR3 is 12 residues long. CDR1 and CDR2 (germline): MDHEN, SYDVKM. V was shortened by 5 bases and J by 9 bases, with 11 bases between the two germline ends. The CDR3 DNA reads as TGTGCCAGCAGTCGACCCGGGTTGCCCCAGCATTTT. It yields the protein CASSRPGLPQHF.

The chain employs TRBV9 and TRBJ2-7; TRBD1 is a possible D gene (5 bases). V dropped 2 bases and J dropped 7 bases, with 10 bases sitting between them. Germline V gives CDR1 SGDLS, CDR2 YYNGEE. The CDR3 consists of 12 residues. CDR3 in DNA: TGTGCCAGCAGCGTGGACATTGGAGAGCAGTACTTC. This encodes CASSVDIGEQYF.

The chain is built from TRBV10-3 and TRBJ2-5; 7 bases are a match to TRBD2. This CDR3 spans 13 amino acids. Germline CDR1 ENHRY, CDR2 SYGVKD. The V segment lost 4 bases and the J segment 4 bases; nucleotides outside the gene matches: 3. CDR3 sequence reads: CAISAASGETQYF. CDR3 coding DNA: TGTGCCATCAGTGCTGCTAGCGGAGAGACCCAGTACTTC.